This TCR beta chain was identified in a study of T-cell memory formation after mild COVID-19. After 5'RACE with constant-segment primers, TCR alpha and TCR beta cDNA libraries carrying sample barcodes and UMIs were obtained. TCRdb re-derived calls from the 5' RACE reads in MiXCR, one entry per CDR3 protein. In the table there are about 310,000 distinct CDR3 sequences, about 16% of which are singletons. Study findings and constraints: The CD4+ clones that contracted clustered mainly within CM and EM, and the CD8+ clones concentrated in EMRA.

Comment on this clonotype: The antigen remains unidentified.

The CDR3 totals 13 residues. The germline V gene has CDR1 LGHNA and CDR2 YNFKEQ. Trimming removed 8 bases at V and 4 bases at J, with 12 bases between. The source is a man between 18 and 35 years old who had mild COVID-19 (a few samples of this study predate the infection). Cell type and time point are not known. Sequenced sample: PBMCs or a T cell subset sorted from them (not recorded which). The rearrangement joins TRBV4-2 to TRBJ1-5; D gene uncertain. In nucleotides, the CDR3 is TGTGCCAGCGGTCCCCGCATTAATCAGCCCCAGCATTTT. It encodes CASGPRINQPQHF.